Below, one TCR beta chain is given with its context. An end of the junction does not agree with germline; a read error may underlie this. Other DNA variants within this sample encode the same CDR3. The entry originates in a study of OX40 agonist ivuxolimab in advanced cancers. About the study: With ivuxolimab, an agonistic anti-OX40 (CD134) antibody, patients were treated.

Profiling relied on immunoSEQ multiplex PCR, and the TCRdb table lists in-frame clones only, not all of them. The data show roughly 40,000 clones, roughly 90% seen once. In germline, CDR1 is SGHTS, CDR2 YDEGEE. The CDR3 consists of 13 residues. The material was CD4+ or CD8+ T cells sorted from blood, obtained in a trial of the OX40 agonist ivuxolimab. V and J are TRBV5-8 and TRBJ1-5; a possible D gene is TRBD1 (6 bases). The sequence derives from an adult with an advanced solid tumor such as melanoma, head and neck, liver or kidney cancer. CDR3 sequence: CASSSDSYQPQHF. CDR3 in DNA: TGTGCTAGCAGCTCGGACAGTTATCAGCCCCAGCATTTT.